This T cell receptor (beta chain) stems from a study of T-cell reconstitution after alpha-beta-depleted transplantation in children. Points from the study as a whole: Diversity and T-cell counts at one year after transplant derived mostly from new T cells. Elevated TCRbeta diversity at day 60 was traced, in some patients, to surviving recipient T cells and thymic progenitors. Alpha-beta T cells present about two months after transplant were reported to originate from several hundred expanded graft clones.

Germline V gene lookup returns CDR1 SGHVS and CDR2 FNYEAQ. The CDR3 extends over 16 amino acids. V lost 2 bases, J lost 0 bases, and 11 bases lay in between. Unique molecular identifiers tagged the TCRbeta library. In TCRdb, the PCR reads were re-called with MiXCR into one record per CDR3 protein. The sample comprises roughly 100,000 distinct CDR3 sequences, 7.5% to 9.5% of which are singletons, and approximately 16% rests with the top ten. For this clonotype: Its specificity is unknown.

The sequenced sample was PBMCs, obtained before TCRalphabeta/CD19-depleted stem cell transplant. V and J are TRBV7-6 and TRBJ1-3; D is possibly TRBD1 (5 bases). The sequence came from a boy between 2 and 10 years old with acute lymphoblastic leukemia, due to receive a stem cell transplant. CDR3 amino acids: CASSLLQGHSGNTIYF. CDR3 sequence (DNA): TGTGCCAGCAGCTTACTTCAGGGCCACTCTGGAAACACCATATATTTT. Supplemented by reference TRBV7-6 and TRBJ1-3, the full variable domain reads GAGVSQSPRYKVTKRGQDVALRCDPISGHVSLYWYRQALGQGPEFLTYFNYEAQQDKSGLPNDRFSAERPEGSISTLTIQRTEQRDSAMYRCASSLLQGHSGNTIYFGEGSWLTVV.